This is a list of T cell receptor beta chains from one sample in a study of blood T cell repertoires in COVID-19. This table comes from immunoSEQ multiplex PCR, and its TCRdb copy is limited to in-frame clones, with some not included. The sample includes about 80,000 clones, about four fifths of them seen just once. Sequencing was done on a sample of peripheral blood. These receptors were taken from a human donor in a cohort sampled during active COVID-19. The CDR3 runs from the conserved cysteine through the conserved F or W. The D gene is left open where the match is weak. Expanded clones get a size class; other rows say once, few or many, or leave the size out.

d_call j_call v_call clone_size cdr3_nt cdr3_aa
TRBD2 TRBJ2-1 TRBV7-3 - TGTGCCAGCAGCTTAGGGGCTAGCGGGGCCCGCGAGCAGTTCTTC CASSLGASGAREQFF
- TRBJ2-7 TRBV5-4 - TGTGCCAGCAGCTTGACAGGTTACGAGCAGTACTTC CASSLTGYEQYF
TRBD1 TRBJ1-4 TRBV29-1 - TGCAGCGTTCAGGGGACAGGGTCCCTCCATTCCAATGAAAAACTGTTTTTT CSVQGTGSLHSNEKLFF
- TRBJ1-6 TRBV3-1/TRBV3-2 - TGTGCCAGCAGCCAAGAGCCGGGGGCACCCCTCCACTTT CASSQEPGAPLHF
TRBD1 TRBJ1-2 TRBV6-5 - TGTGCCAGCAGTATCCCCGGGACAGGGAACTATGGCTACACCTTC CASSIPGTGNYGYTF
- TRBJ1-2 TRBV19 - TGTGCCAGTAGTGTCGGGACTTCCTATGGCTACACCTTC CASSVGTSYGYTF
- TRBJ1-1 TRBV10-3 - TGTGCCATCAGTGGGGCAGGGATTGGTGGGTACACTGAAGCTTTCTTT CAISGAGIGGYTEAFF
TRBD2 TRBJ2-1 TRBV14 - TGTGCCAGCAGCCAAGTCTGGGCTAGCGGGAGTTTTTCCAATGAGCAGTTCTTC CASSQVWASGSFSNEQFF
TRBD1 TRBJ2-5 TRBV24-1 once TGTGCCACCAGTGACTCATACGGACAGGGAAGGGAGACCCAGTACTTC CATSDSYGQGRETQYF
- TRBJ2-5 TRBV19 - TGTGCCAGTAGCTTAGACAGGCGGAAGTACTTC CASSLDRRKYF
- TRBJ2-7 TRBV5-5 - TGTGCCAGCAGCTTCCTAACCTACGAGCAGTACTTC CASSFLTYEQYF
- TRBJ2-7 TRBV7-9 - TGTGCCAGCAGCTTAATCTCCCCCTCGGAGCAGTACTTC CASSLISPSEQYF
- TRBJ1-1 TRBV28 - TGTGCCAGCAGCGCAGGGTTAGGTTGGGACACTGAAGCTTTCTTT CASSAGLGWDTEAFF
TRBD1 TRBJ2-2 TRBV4-3 - TGCGCCAGTAATCCAGGGGGCTCGAACACCGGGGAGCTGTTTTTT CASNPGGSNTGELFF
- TRBJ1-4 TRBV9 - TGTGCCAGCAGCGTAGAAGGGGCGGATGAAAAACTGTTTTTT CASSVEGADEKLFF
- TRBJ2-7 TRBV20-1 - TGCAGTGCTAGTGGGGGGCGCTCCTACGAGCAGTACTTC CSASGGRSYEQYF
TRBD2 TRBJ2-3 TRBV7-8 - TGTGCCAGCAGCACTCGACTAGCGGGAGACTTTCGGGATACGCAGTATTTT CASSTRLAGDFRDTQYF
- TRBJ2-7 TRBV21-1 few TGTGCCAGCAGCTACGGGGACAGTCCCTACGAGCAGTACTTC CASSYGDSPYEQYF